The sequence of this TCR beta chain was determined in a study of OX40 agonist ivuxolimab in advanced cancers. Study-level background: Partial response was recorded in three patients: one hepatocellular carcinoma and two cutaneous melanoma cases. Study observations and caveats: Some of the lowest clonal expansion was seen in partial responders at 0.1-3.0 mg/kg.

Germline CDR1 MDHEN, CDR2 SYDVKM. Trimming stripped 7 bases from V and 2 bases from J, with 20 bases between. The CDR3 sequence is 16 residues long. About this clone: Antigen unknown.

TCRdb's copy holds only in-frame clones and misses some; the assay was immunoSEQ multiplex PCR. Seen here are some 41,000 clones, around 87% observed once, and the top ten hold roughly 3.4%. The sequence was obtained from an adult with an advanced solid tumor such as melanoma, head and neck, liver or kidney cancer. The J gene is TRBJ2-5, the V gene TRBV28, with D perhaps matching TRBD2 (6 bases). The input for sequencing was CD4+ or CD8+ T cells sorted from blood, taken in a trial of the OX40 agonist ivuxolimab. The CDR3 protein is CASTGDRAGVQETQYF. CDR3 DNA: TGTGCCAGCACGGGTGATAGAGCGGGTGTTCAAGAGACCCAGTACTTC.